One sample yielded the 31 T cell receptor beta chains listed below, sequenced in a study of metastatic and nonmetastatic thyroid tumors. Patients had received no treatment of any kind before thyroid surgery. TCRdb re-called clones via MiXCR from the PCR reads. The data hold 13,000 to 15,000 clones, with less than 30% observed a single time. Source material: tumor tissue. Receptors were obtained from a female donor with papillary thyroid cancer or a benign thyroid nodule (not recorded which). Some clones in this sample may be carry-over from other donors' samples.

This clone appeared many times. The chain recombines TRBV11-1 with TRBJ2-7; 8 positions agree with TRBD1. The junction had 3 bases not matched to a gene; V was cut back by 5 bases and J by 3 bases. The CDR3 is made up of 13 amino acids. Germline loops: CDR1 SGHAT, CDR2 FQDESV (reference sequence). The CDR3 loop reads CASSKGQGYEQYF. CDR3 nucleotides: TGTGCCAGCAGCAAAGGACAGGGCTACGAGCAGTACTTC.

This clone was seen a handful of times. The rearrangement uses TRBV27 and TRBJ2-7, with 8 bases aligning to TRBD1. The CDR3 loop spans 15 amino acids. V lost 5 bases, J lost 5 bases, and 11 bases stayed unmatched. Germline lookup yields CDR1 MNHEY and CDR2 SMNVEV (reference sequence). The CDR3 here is CASSIPLTGGDEQYF. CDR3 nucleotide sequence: TGTGCCAGCAGTATACCATTAACAGGGGGAGACGAGCAGTACTTC.

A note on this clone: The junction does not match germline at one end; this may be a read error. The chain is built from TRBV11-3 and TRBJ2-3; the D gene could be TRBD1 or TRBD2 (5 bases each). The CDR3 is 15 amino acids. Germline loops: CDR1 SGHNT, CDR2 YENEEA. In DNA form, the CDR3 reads TGTGCCAGCAGCCCCCGTAAGGGGAGCACAGATACGAAGTATTTT. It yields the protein CASSPRKGSTDTKYF.

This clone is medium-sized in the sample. Here the CDR3 reads CASSLRDSYEQYF. DNA for the CDR3: TGCGCCAGCAGCCTCCGGGACTCCTACGAGCAGTACTTC. The V gene is TRBV5-1, the J gene TRBJ2-7; perhaps TRBD2 as D (5 bases). Germline CDR1 is SGHRS and CDR2 is YFSETQ. This CDR3 has 13 residues. The V and J ends lost 4 bases and 0 bases respectively, with 8 bases between them.

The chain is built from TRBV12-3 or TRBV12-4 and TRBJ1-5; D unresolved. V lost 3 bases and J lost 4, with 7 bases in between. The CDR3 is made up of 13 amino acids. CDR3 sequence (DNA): TGTGCCAGCAGTTTTGAGACTAATCAGCCCCAGCATTTT. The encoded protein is CASSFETNQPQHF.

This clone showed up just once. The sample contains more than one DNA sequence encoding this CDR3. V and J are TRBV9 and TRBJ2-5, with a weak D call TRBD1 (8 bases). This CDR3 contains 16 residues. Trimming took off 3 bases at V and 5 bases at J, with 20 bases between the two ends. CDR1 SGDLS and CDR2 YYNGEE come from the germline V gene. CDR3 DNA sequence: TGTGCCAGCAGCGCCACAGGGGGGGAACGGGGTGAGACCCAGTACTTC. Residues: CASSATGGERGETQYF.

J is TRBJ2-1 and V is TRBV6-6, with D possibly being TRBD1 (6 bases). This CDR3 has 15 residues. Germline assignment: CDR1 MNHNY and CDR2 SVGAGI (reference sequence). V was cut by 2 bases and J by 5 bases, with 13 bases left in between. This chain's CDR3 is CASSYRQGYNNEQFF. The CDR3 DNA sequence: TGTGCCAGCAGTTACAGGCAGGGGTATAACAATGAGCAGTTCTTC.

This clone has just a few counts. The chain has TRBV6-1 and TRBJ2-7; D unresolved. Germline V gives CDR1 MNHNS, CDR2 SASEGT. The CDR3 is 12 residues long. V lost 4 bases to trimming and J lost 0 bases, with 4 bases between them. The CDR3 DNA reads TGTGCCAGCAGTGGGTTCTCCTACGAGCAGTACTTC. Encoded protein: CASSGFSYEQYF.

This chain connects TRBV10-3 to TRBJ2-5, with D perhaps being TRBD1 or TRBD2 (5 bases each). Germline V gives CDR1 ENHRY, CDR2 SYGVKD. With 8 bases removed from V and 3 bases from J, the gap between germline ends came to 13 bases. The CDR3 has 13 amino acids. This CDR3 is CAIAGQGEETQYF. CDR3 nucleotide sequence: TGTGCCATCGCTGGGCAGGGAGAAGAGACCCAGTACTTC.

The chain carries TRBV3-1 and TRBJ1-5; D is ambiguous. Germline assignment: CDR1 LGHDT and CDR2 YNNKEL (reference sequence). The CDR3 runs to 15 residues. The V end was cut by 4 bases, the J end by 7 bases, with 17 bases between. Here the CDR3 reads CASSPGSGGLQPQHF. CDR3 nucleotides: TGTGCCAGCAGCCCAGGTTCGGGTGGTCTCCAGCCCCAGCATTTT. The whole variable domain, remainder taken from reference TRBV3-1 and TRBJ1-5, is DTAVSQTPKYLVTQMGNDKSIKCEQNLGHDTMYWYKQDSKKFLKIMFSYNNKELIINETVPNRFSPKSPDKAHLNLHINSLELGDSAVYFCASSPGSGGLQPQHFGDGTRLSIL.

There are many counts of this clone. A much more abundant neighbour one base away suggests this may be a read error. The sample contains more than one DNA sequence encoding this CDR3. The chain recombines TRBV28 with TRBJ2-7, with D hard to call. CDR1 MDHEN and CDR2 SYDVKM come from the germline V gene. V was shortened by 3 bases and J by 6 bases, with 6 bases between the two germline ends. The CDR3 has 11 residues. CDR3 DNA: TGTGCCAGCAGTTTGCGACGCGAGCAGTACTTC. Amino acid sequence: CASSLRREQYF.

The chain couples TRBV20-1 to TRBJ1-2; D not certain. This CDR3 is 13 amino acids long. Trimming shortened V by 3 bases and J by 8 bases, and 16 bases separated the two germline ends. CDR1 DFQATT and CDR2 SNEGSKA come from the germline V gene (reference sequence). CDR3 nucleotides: TGCAGTGCTAGGGGTCCAAGGCAGGAAGGCTACACCTTC. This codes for CSARGPRQEGYTF.

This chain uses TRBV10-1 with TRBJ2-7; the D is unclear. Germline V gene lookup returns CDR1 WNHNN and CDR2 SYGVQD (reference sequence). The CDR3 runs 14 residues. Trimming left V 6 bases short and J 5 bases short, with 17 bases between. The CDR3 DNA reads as TGCGCCAGCAGCCCTAACCCCGGAATCCACGAGCAGTACTTC. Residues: CASSPNPGIHEQYF.

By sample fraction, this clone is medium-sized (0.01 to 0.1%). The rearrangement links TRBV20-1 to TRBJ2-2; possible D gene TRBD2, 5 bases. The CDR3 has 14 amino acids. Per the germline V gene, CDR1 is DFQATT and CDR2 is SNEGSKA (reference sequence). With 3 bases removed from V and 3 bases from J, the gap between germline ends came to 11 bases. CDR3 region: CSARDFQHTGELFF. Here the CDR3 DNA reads TGCAGTGCTAGGGACTTTCAACACACCGGGGAGCTGTTTTTT.

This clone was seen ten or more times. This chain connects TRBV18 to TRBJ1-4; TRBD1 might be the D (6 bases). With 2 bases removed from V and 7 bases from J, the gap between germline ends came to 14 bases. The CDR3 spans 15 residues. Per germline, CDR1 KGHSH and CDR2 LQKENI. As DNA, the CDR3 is TGTGCCAGCTCACCATCGACAGGCCGGGGTGAAAAACTGTTTTTT. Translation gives CASSPSTGRGEKLFF.

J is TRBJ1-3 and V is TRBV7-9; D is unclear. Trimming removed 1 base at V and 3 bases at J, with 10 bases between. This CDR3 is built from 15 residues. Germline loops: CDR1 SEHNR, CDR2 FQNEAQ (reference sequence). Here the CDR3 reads CASSLGAGVGNTIYF. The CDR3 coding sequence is TGTGCCAGCAGCTTAGGGGCAGGAGTTGGAAACACCATATATTTT. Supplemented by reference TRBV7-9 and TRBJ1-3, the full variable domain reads DTGVSQNPRHKITKRGQNVTFRCDPISEHNRLYWYRQTLGQGPEFLTYFQNEAQLEKSRLLSDRFSAERPKGSFSTLEIQRTEQGDSAMYLCASSLGAGVGNTIYFGEGSWLTVV.

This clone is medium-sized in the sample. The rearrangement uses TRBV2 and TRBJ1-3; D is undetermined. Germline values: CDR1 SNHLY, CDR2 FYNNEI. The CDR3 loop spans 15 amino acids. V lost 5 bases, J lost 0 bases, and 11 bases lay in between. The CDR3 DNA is TGTGCCAGCAGTCCGGGGAGGAGCTCTGGAAACACCATATATTTT. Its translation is CASSPGRSSGNTIYF.

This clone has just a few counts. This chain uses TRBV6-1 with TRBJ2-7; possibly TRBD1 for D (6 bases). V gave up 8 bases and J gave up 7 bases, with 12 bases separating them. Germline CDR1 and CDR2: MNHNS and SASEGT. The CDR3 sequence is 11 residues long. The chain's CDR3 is CASGARGEQYF. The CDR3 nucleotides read TGTGCCAGCGGGGCAAGGGGGGAGCAGTACTTC.

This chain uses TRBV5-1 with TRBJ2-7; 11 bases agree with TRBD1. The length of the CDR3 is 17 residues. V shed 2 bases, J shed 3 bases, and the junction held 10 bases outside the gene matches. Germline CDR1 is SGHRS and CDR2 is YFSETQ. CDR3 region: CASSLPGTGGFLYEQYF. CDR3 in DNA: TGCGCCAGCAGCTTACCGGGGACAGGGGGGTTCCTCTACGAGCAGTACTTC.

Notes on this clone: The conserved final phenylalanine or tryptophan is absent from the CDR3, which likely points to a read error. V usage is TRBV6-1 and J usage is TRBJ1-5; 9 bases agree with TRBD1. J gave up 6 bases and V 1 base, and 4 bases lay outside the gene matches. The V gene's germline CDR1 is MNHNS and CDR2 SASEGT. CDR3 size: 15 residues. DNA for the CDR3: TGTGCCAGCAGTGAAGAGGGACAGGGATTTCAGCCCCAGCATTGT. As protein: CASSEEGQGFQPQHC.

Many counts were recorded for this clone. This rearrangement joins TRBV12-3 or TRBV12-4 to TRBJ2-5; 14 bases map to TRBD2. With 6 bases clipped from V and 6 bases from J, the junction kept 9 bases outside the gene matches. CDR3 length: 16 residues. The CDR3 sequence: CASSPMTSGGGKTQYF. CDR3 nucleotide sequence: TGTGCCAGCAGCCCGATGACTAGCGGGGGGGGGAAGACCCAGTACTTC.

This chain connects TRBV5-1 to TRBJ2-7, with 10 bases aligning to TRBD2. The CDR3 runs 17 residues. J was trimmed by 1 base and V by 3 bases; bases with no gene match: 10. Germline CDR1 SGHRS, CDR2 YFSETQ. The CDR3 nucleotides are TGCGCCAGCAGCTCGAGCCCACTAGCGGGGACATCCTACGAGCAGTACTTC. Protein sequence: CASSSSPLAGTSYEQYF.

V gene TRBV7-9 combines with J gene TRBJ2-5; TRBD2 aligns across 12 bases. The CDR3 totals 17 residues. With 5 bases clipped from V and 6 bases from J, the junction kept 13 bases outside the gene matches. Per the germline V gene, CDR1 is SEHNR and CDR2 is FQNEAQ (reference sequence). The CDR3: CASSPERLAGGMKTQYF. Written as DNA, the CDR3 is TGTGCCAGCAGCCCAGAACGGCTAGCGGGAGGGATGAAGACCCAGTACTTC.

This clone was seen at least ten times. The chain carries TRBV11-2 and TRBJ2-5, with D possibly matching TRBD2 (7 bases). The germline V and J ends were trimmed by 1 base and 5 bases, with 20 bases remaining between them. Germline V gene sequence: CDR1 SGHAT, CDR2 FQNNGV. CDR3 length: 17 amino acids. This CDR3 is CASSLGTSRGASETQYF. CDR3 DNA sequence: TGTGCCAGCAGCTTAGGTACCTCCCGGGGGGCGAGCGAGACCCAGTACTTC.

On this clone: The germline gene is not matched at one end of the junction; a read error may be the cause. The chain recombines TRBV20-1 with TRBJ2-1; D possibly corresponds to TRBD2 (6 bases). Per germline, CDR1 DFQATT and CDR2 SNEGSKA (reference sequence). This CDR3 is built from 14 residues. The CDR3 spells CSARGASDWDEQFF. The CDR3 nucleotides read TGCAGTGCCAGAGGGGCTAGCGACTGGGATGAGCAGTTCTTC.

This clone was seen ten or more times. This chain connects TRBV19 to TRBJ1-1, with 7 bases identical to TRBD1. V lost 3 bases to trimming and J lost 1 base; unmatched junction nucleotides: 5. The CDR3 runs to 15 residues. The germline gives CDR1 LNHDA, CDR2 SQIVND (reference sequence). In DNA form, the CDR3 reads TGTGCCAGTAGTATTAACAGGGGTGGGAACACTGAAGCTTTCTTT. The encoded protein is CASSINRGGNTEAFF. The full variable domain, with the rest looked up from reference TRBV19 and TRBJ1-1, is DGGITQSPKYLFRKEGQNVTLSCEQNLNHDAMYWYRQDPGQGLRLIYYSQIVNDFQKGDIAEGYSVSREKKESFPLTVTSAQKNPTAFYLCASSINRGGNTEAFFGQGTRLTVV.

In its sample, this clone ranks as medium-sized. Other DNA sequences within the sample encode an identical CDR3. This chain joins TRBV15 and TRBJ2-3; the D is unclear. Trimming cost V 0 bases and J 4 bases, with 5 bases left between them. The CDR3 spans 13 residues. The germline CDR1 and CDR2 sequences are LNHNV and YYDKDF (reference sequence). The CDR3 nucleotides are TGTGCCACCAGCAGAGATTTAGCAGATACGCAGTATTTT. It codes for CATSRDLADTQYF.

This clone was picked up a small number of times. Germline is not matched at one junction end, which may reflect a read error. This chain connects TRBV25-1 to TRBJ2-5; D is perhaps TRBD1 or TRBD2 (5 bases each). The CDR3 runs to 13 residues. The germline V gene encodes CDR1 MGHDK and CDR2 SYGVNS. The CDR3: CASREGSQETQYF. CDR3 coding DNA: TGTGCGAGCAGGGAAGGGAGCCAAGAGACCCAGTACTTC.

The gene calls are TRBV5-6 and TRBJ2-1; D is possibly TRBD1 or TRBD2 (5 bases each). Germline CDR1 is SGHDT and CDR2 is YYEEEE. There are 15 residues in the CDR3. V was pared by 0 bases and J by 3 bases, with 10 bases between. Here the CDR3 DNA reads TGTGCCAGCAGCTTGGTTGGGGGTAACTACAATGAGCAGTTCTTC. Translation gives CASSLVGGNYNEQFF.

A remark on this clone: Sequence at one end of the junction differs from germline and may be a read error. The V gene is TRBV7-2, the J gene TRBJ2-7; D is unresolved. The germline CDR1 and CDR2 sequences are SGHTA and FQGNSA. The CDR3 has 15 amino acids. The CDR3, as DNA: TGTGCCAGCAGCGAGGCGGTAGGTAAATCCTACGGGCAGTACTTC. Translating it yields CASSEAVGKSYGQYF.

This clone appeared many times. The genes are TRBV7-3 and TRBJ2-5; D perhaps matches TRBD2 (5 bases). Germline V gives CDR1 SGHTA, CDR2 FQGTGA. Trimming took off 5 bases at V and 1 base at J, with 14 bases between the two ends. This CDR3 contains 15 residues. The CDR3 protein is CASSLHGSGQETQYF. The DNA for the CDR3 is TGTGCCAGCAGCCTGCATGGGAGCGGCCAAGAGACCCAGTACTTC.